This TCR beta chain was observed in a study of blood T cell repertoires in COVID-19. Study background: Spain, Italy and the United States supplied samples that represented acute and convalescent COVID-19.

Source study methods: Cell counts per sample came from amplifying reference gene primers. Assay: immunoSEQ multiplex PCR; the TCRdb copy retains only in-frame clones and omits some. For V, J and clone size, that table is used; D and trimming come from the DNA. Among about 200,000 clones listed, roughly 87% were seen once. This clone has a single count. V was cut by 0 bases and J by 0 bases, with 12 bases left in between. Germline V lookup: CDR1 MGHRA, CDR2 YSYEKL. The length of the CDR3 is 16 residues. The chain links TRBV4-1 to TRBJ2-7, with D possibly being TRBD2 (5 bases). This TCR was recovered from a man aged 35 to 55 with active or convalescent COVID-19. The sequenced material came from peripheral blood. The CDR3 loop is CASSQEDRGSSYEQYF. The DNA for the CDR3 is TGCGCCAGCAGCCAAGAAGACCGGGGAAGCTCCTACGAGCAGTACTTC.